This TCR beta chain was obtained from a study of blood T cell repertoires in COVID-19. Turning to the study itself: Donors in the United States, Italy and Spain gave samples during acute or convalescent COVID-19. PBMCs, B-cell-depleted T cells, or T cells were the source of the cDNA or gDNA that made up the material.

Per the germline V gene, CDR1 is MRHNA and CDR2 is SNTAGT. The CDR3 has 15 residues. The junction had 5 bases not matched to a gene; V was cut back by 6 bases and J by 2 bases. Authors' processing steps: Amplification from reference gene primers served as the basis for estimated nucleated cell counts. Some clones are missing from TCRdb's copy, which holds only in-frame ones; the method was immunoSEQ multiplex PCR. The V and J calls and clone size come from that table; D and trimming were worked out from the DNA. The sample contains over 60,000 clones, around 85% of which appear only once. The sample taken for sequencing was peripheral blood. This clonotype originated in a man aged 40-50 years with acute or convalescent COVID-19. The genes are TRBV6-4 and TRBJ2-3, with TRBD1 matching 10 bases. The CDR3 nucleotides read TGTGCCAGCAGCGGGACAGGGGTGGCCACAGATACGCAGTATTTT. It yields the protein CASSGTGVATDTQYF.